A selection of T cell receptor beta chains follows, all from one sample in a study of molecular identifiers for immune sequencing clone quantification. MiXCR was run by TCRdb on the PCR reads, yielding one entry per CDR3 protein. This table holds hundreds of thousands of distinct CDR3 sequences, about 25% found once. Sequencing was carried out using naive CD8+ T cells from blood, with Jurkat cell RNA spiked in. The receptors shown here come from a human donor in good health. Some libraries in this study had Jurkat cell RNA spiked in. Each CDR3 is given with its conserved first and last residue. D genes are given only for firm matches. Some rows have no size entry. The others give once, few or many, or a class for an expanded clone.

v_call	j_call	d_call	clone_size	cdr3_nt	cdr3_aa
TRBV20-1	TRBJ2-2	-	few	TGCAGTGCTAGTTCAGGGAACACCGGGGAGCTGTTTTTT	CSASSGNTGELFF
TRBV9	TRBJ2-2	TRBD2	-	TGTGCCAGCAGCGTTAGCGAGACTAGCGGGAGTGTCAACACCGGGGAGCTGTTTTTT	CASSVSETSGSVNTGELFF
TRBV5-1	TRBJ1-4	-	-	TGCGCCAGCAGCGGCTTAACCGGGGAAGTTGGTGAAAAACTGTTTTTT	CASSGLTGEVGEKLFF
TRBV4-1	TRBJ1-2	-	-	TGCGCCAGCAGCCAAGATACAGGGTCATACTATGGCTACACCTTC	CASSQDTGSYYGYTF
TRBV27	TRBJ2-7	-	once	TGTGCCAGCAGTGCGGGACCAGCGGAGTATGAGCAGTACTTC	CASSAGPAEYEQYF
TRBV7-9	TRBJ2-5	TRBD1	many	TGTGCCAGCAGCCACAGGGACAGGGGGCGCGAGGAGACCCAGTACTTC	CASSHRDRGREETQYF
TRBV7-3	TRBJ2-1	TRBD2	many	TGTGCCAGCAGCTCCGGGACTAGCAGGGATGAGCAGTTCTTC	CASSSGTSRDEQFF
TRBV28	TRBJ1-1	-	-	TGTGCCAGCAGTCCCCGGACAGCCCACACTGAAGCTTTCTTT	CASSPRTAHTEAFF
TRBV5-4	TRBJ1-1	-	many	TGTGCCAGCAGCTGGGACGGAATTGAAGCTTTCTTT	CASSWDGIEAFF
TRBV7-6	TRBJ2-6	-	many	TGTGCCAGCAGCTTATTTGTGGCGTCTGGGGCCAACGTCCTGACTTTC	CASSLFVASGANVLTF
TRBV19	TRBJ1-2	-	few	TGTGCCAGTAGCTTCGACGGAAACTATGGCTACACCTTC	CASSFDGNYGYTF
TRBV10-3	TRBJ2-3	TRBD2	few	TGTGCCATCAGCCAAGCGGGGCCCACAGATACGCAGTATTTT	CAISQAGPTDTQYF
TRBV7-2	TRBJ2-7	-	many	TGTGCCAGCAGTAACAGGCAGCCCTACGAGCAGTACTTC	CASSNRQPYEQYF
TRBV7-9	TRBJ2-2	TRBD2	once	TGTGCCAGCAGCTTCACCCTAGCGGTCGGGGAGCTGTTTTTT	CASSFTLAVGELFF
TRBV4-3	TRBJ1-2	TRBD1	few	TGCGCCAGCAGCCAAGAACCTGGACAGGTCTATGGCTACACCTTC	CASSQEPGQVYGYTF
TRBV30	TRBJ1-1	-	many	TGTGCCTGGAGCTCCGCTCCCACTGAAGCTTTCTTT	CAWSSAPTEAFF
TRBV27	TRBJ1-2	-	few	TGTGCCAGCAGTTTAGGCAGGGTTCCAGGCTATGGCTACACCTTC	CASSLGRVPGYGYTF
TRBV27	TRBJ2-3	TRBD2	many	TGTGCCAGCAGCCTTAGCGGGATTGGCACAGATACGCAGTATTTT	CASSLSGIGTDTQYF
TRBV2	TRBJ2-7	-	many	TGTGCCAGCAGTGAGGGCGGACACTCCAAGAAGTACTTC	CASSEGGHSKKYF
TRBV6-5	TRBJ2-1	-	-	TGTGCCACCCGGGATGGGACTTCAGACAATGAGCAGTTCTTC	CATRDGTSDNEQFF
TRBV6-1	TRBJ2-3	TRBD2	-	TGTGCCAGCAGTGAACCGCTAGCGGGAGTCGACACGCAGTATTTT	CASSEPLAGVDTQYF
TRBV7-8	TRBJ2-1	-	-	TGTGCCAGCAGCTTGAACCCGACCTCCTACAAAGAGCAGTTCTTC	CASSLNPTSYKEQFF
TRBV24-1	TRBJ2-3	-	few	TGTGCCACCACCAGCTCGGAGTGGGGCACAGATACGCAGTATTTT	CATTSSEWGTDTQYF
TRBV7-9	TRBJ2-2	-	-	TGTGCCAGCAGCAATCCGGGACTGTCCCCGAACACCGGGGAGCTGTTTTTT	CASSNPGLSPNTGELFF
TRBV6-6	TRBJ1-1	-	-	TGTGCCAGCAGTTTTGAGGGTACCACTGAAGCTTTCTTT	CASSFEGTTEAFF
TRBV7-2	TRBJ2-1	-	-	TGTGCCCGCAGCGAGTGGGGAAGCTGCAGTGGGCAGTTCTTC	CARSEWGSCSGQFF
TRBV7-9	TRBJ1-1	-	many	TGTGCCAGCAGGGTTTCCACTGAAGCTTTCTTT	CASRVSTEAFF
TRBV4-2	TRBJ1-1	-	few	TGTGCCAGCAGCCAAGGGGGGTTAACTGAAGCTTTCTTT	CASSQGGLTEAFF
TRBV11-2	TRBJ2-7	TRBD1	few	TGTGCCAGCAGCGCGGGCCAACAGGGGTACGAGCAGTACTTC	CASSAGQQGYEQYF
TRBV7-8	TRBJ2-3	-	-	TGTGCCAGCAGCTTAGTGGGTACGCAGCAAGATACGCAGTATTTT	CASSLVGTQQDTQYF
TRBV11-2	TRBJ2-1	-	-	TGTGCCGGCGCTACGGTAACCTACAATGAGCAGTTCTTC	CAGATVTYNEQFF